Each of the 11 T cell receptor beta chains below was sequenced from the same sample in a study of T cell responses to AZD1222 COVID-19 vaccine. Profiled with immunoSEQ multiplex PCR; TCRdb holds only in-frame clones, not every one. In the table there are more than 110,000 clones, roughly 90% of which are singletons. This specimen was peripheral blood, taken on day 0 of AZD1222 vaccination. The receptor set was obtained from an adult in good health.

The CDR3 nucleotides are TGTGCCAGTAGTATCACAAGGGGGCCTGGAAACACCATATATTTT. Amino acid sequence: CASSITRGPGNTIYF. The V gene is TRBV19, the J gene TRBJ1-3, with TRBD1 identical over 7 bases. Germline V gives CDR1 LNHDA, CDR2 SQIVND (reference sequence). J gave up 2 bases and V 3 bases, and 4 bases lay outside the gene matches. This CDR3 has 15 residues.

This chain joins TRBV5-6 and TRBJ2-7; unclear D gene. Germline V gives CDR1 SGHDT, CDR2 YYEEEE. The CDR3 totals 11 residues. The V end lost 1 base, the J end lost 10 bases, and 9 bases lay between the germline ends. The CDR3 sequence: CASSLSGIQYF. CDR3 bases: TGTGCCAGCAGCTTGTCAGGCATACAGTACTTC. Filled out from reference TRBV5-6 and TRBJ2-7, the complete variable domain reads DAGVTQSPTHLIKTRGQQVTLRCSPKSGHDTVSWYQQALGQGPQFIFQYYEEEERQRGNFPDRFSGHQFPNYSSELNVNALLLGDSALYLCASSLSGIQYFGPGTRLTVT.

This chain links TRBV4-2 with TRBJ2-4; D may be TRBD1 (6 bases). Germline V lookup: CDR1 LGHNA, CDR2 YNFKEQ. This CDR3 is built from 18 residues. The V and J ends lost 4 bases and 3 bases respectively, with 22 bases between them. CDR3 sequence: CASSPHLKRGQGKNIQYF. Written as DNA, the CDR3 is TGTGCCAGCAGCCCCCACCTTAAGAGGGGACAAGGCAAAAACATTCAGTACTTC.

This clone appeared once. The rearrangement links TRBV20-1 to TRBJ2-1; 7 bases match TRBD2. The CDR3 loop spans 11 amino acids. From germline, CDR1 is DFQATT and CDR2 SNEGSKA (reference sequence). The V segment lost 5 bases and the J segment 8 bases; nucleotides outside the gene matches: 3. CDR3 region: CSAQRGDEQFF. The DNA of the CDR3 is TGCAGTGCTCAGCGGGGAGATGAGCAGTTCTTC.

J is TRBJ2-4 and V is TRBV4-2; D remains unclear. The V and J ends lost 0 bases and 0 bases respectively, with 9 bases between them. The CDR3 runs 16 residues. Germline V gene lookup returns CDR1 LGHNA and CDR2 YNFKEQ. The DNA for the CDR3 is TGTGCCAGCAGCCAAGATCATCGACTAGCCAAAAACATTCAGTACTTC. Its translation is CASSQDHRLAKNIQYF.

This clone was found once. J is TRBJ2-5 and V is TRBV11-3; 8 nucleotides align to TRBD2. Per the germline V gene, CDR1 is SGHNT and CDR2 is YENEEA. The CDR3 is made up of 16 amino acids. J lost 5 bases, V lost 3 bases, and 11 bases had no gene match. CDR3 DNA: TGTGCCAGCAGCTTGGGGGGGTGGAGCGGGAGTGAGACCCAGTACTTC. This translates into CASSLGGWSGSETQYF. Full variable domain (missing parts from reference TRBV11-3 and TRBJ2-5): EAGVVQSPRYKIIEKKQPVAFWCNPISGHNTLYWYLQNLGQGPELLIRYENEEAVDDSQLPKDRFSAERLKGVDSTLKIQPAELGDSAVYLCASSLGGWSGSETQYFGPGTRLLVL.

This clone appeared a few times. CDR3 sequence: CASSLRDQVYGYTF. DNA of the CDR3: TGTGCCAGCAGTTTGCGGGATCAGGTTTATGGCTACACCTTC. The V and J genes are TRBV28 and TRBJ1-2; D is unresolved. In germline, CDR1 is MDHEN, CDR2 SYDVKM. Between the trimmed V and J ends, which lost 3 bases and 5 bases, there was a span of 13 bases. The CDR3 consists of 14 residues.

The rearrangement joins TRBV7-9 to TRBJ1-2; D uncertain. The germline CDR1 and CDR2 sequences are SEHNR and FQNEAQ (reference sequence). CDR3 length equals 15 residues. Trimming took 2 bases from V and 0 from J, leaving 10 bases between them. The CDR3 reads CASSLSFLANYGYTF. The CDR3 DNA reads TGTGCCAGCAGCTTATCATTCTTAGCTAACTATGGCTACACCTTC.

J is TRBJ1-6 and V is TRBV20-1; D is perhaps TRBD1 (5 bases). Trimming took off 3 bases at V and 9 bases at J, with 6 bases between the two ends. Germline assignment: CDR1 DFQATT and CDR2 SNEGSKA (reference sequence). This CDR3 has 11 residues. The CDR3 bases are TGCAGTGCTAGTGGGGGTTCACCCCTCCACTTT. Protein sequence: CSASGGSPLHF.

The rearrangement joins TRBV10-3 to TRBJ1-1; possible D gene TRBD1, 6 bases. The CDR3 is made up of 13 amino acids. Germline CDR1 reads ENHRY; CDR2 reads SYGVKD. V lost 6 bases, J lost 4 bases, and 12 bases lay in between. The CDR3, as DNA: TGTGCCATCAGGGGAAGGGGGGGCACTGAAGCTTTCTTT. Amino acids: CAIRGRGGTEAFF.

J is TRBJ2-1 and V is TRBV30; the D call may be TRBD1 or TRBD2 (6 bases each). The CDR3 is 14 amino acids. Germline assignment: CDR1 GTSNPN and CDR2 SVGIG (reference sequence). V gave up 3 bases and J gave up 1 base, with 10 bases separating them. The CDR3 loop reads CAWRGGRSYNEQFF. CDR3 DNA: TGTGCCTGGAGGGGGGGCAGATCCTACAATGAGCAGTTCTTC.